The sample holds many counts of the clone carrying this TCR beta chain. Its antigen is as yet unknown. The data are from a study of T-cell memory formation after mild COVID-19. This CDR3 is 14 amino acids long. CDR1 SGHRS and CDR2 YFSETQ come from the germline V gene. Trimming took 2 bases from V and 5 from J, leaving 13 bases between them. Via MiXCR, TCRdb re-called the 5' RACE reads, giving one row per CDR3 protein. The sample holds approximately 100,000 distinct CDR3 sequences, 11% seen once. Whole-study findings and limits: The main location of contracting CD4+ clones was CM and EM, and that of contracting CD8+ clones was EMRA. Balance between CD4 and CD8 was seen in clones contracting day 15 to 85, and a CD4+ lean was seen in later expanders.

The TCR originated in a man between 18 and 29 years old who had mild COVID-19 (a few samples of this study predate the infection). Cell type and time point are not known. Input material: PBMCs or a T cell subset sorted from them (not recorded which). V and J are TRBV5-1 and TRBJ1-1, with a weak D call TRBD1 (5 bases). The CDR3 DNA sequence: TGCGCCAGCAGCTTTAGGGGAAAGGGAACTGAAGCTTTCTTT. It specifies CASSFRGKGTEAFF.